What follows is one T cell receptor (beta chain) and its context. Its antigen is still unknown. At collection, donors were nominally healthy, but unrecorded immune exposures were probable. The data derive from a study of cytomegalovirus exposure and HLA in healthy donors. Regarding the study as a whole: A later analysis by the authors found several of the most significant clusters apparently linked to common viral pathogens. For TCR beta chains, V- and J-gene trimming was later linked to a missense DCLRE1C variant. Highly shared variants forming one cluster were likely a sequencing artifact.

The CDR3 spans 15 residues. V shed 1 base and J shed 0 bases, with 8 bases lying between them. Germline CDR1 reads SGHVS; CDR2 reads FNYEAQ. It was with 60 Vbeta and 13 Jbeta primers that the PCR ran. Libraries were prepared by immunoSEQ multiplex PCR; TCRdb keeps only in-frame clonotypes and omits some of them. The repertoire holds some 130,000 clones, with 80% as singletons. Sequencing was performed on PBMCs. This TCR came from a young man in good health and CMV-seronegative. The chain is built from TRBV7-6 and TRBJ2-3; D uncertain. For the CDR3, the DNA is TGTGCCAGCAGCTTAGGGGCCCAGAGCACAGATACGCAGTATTTT. Translation: CASSLGAQSTDTQYF.